The 18 T cell receptor beta chains given below trace back to one sample, sequenced in a study of shared clonotypes between healthy human individuals. The method was immunoSEQ multiplex PCR; TCRdb's version includes in-frame clones alone and lacks a portion of them. The table shows about 470,000 clones, with more than 75% occurring only once. The sample taken for sequencing was PBMCs. Receptor source: a woman in her forties in good health. Some clones in this sample may be carry-over from other donors' samples.

J is TRBJ1-5 and V is TRBV14, with D possibly TRBD1 on 5 matching bases. The CDR3 is made up of 13 amino acids. V gave up 1 base and J gave up 7 bases, with 8 bases separating them. Per germline, CDR1 SGHDN and CDR2 FVKESK. In DNA form, the CDR3 reads TGTGCCAGCAGCCAAGGGGAGGGGCAGCCCCAGCATTTT. It encodes CASSQGEGQPQHF.

The gene calls are TRBV12-5 and TRBJ2-7; TRBD1 is a possible D gene (6 bases). The length of the CDR3 is 16 residues. V was shortened by 4 bases and J by 0 bases, with 16 bases between the two germline ends. Per germline, CDR1 LGHNT and CDR2 FRNRAP. The CDR3 DNA is TGTGCTAGTGGTTCCCCCCGACAGGCCAGCTCCTACGAGCAGTACTTC. Encoded protein: CASGSPRQASSYEQYF.

V and J are TRBV19 and TRBJ1-4, with a possible D match to TRBD1 (5 bases). The V end was cut by 4 bases, the J end by 2 bases, with 8 bases between. CDR1 is LNHDA and CDR2 is SQIVND in the germline V gene (reference sequence). This CDR3 spans 14 amino acids. In nucleotides, the CDR3 is TGTGCCAGTAGTAGAGGGGATACTAATGAAAAACTGTTTTTT. Encoded protein: CASSRGDTNEKLFF.

This clone was detected ten times or more. This chain links TRBV5-4 with TRBJ2-1; the match to TRBD1 covers 11 bases. V dropped 3 bases and J dropped 6; count of bases not matched to a gene: 5. The CDR3 runs to 15 residues. Germline values: CDR1 SGHNT, CDR2 YYREEE (reference sequence). CDR3 DNA: TGTGCCAGCAGCTCTGGACAGGGGGCTTTCAATGAGCAGTTCTTC. It yields the protein CASSSGQGAFNEQFF.

This clone was detected a few times. This chain connects TRBV7-8 to TRBJ2-3; 9 nucleotides agree with TRBD2. Germline-derived CDR1 and CDR2 are SGHVS and FQNEAQ. The CDR3 is 17 residues long. V was pared by 5 bases and J by 4 bases, with 13 bases of the junction left unmatched. CDR3 in DNA: TGTGCCAGCAGCAAAAGGGCAGCGGGAGGTGGGGCAGATACGCAGTATTTT. Encoded protein: CASSKRAAGGGADTQYF. Using reference TRBV7-8 and TRBJ2-3 for the parts outside the CDR3, the full variable domain is GAGVSQSPRYKVAKRGQDVALRCDPISGHVSLFWYQQALGQGPEFLTYFQNEAQLDKSGLPSDRFFAERPEGSVSTLKIQRTQQEDSAVYLCASSKRAAGGGADTQYFGPGTRLTVL.

The chain uses TRBV7-8 and TRBJ2-5; a weak D match, TRBD1 (5 bases). CDR1 SGHVS and CDR2 FQNEAQ come from the germline V gene. There are 14 residues in the CDR3. With 1 base removed from V and 5 bases from J, the gap between germline ends came to 11 bases. For the CDR3, the DNA is TGTGCCAGCAGCTTAGTTCAGGCAGGGGAGACCCAGTACTTC. Translation: CASSLVQAGETQYF.

The chain couples TRBV5-1 to TRBJ2-3; no clear D gene. The ends were cut back, 7 bases at V and 4 bases at J, with 16 bases in the middle. The CDR3 is 14 residues long. Germline loops: CDR1 SGHRS, CDR2 YFSETQ. This chain's CDR3 is CASRRSFDADTQYF. The DNA of the CDR3 is TGCGCCAGCCGTCGGAGTTTCGACGCAGATACGCAGTATTTT.

This clone turned up a few times. The V gene is TRBV30, the J gene TRBJ1-2; D unresolved. Germline values: CDR1 GTSNPN, CDR2 SVGIG (reference sequence). The CDR3 consists of 13 residues. V was trimmed by 2 bases and J by 8 bases, leaving 15 bases between them. The CDR3 DNA sequence: TGTGCCTGGAGTCCGGGAAGTGCCTCCGGCTACACCTTC. Translated: CAWSPGSASGYTF.

As for this clone: Being one base from a much bigger clone, this may be a read error. The gene calls are TRBV2 and TRBJ1-1, with no clear D. Germline CDR1 reads SNHLY; CDR2 reads FYNNEI. This CDR3 region has 13 residues. V was shortened by 3 bases and J by 5 bases, with 10 bases between the two germline ends. DNA of the CDR3: TGTGCCAGCAGTGACGAGGGAGAGACTGAAGCTTTCTTT. As protein: CASSDEGETEAFF.

This chain joins TRBV5-1 and TRBJ1-2; D is unresolved. CDR3 length: 15 amino acids. Germline V gene sequence: CDR1 SGHRS, CDR2 YFSETQ. V gave up 3 bases and J gave up 1 base, with 13 bases separating them. The CDR3 here is CASSSQNGLNYGYTF. The CDR3 nucleotides are TGCGCCAGCAGCTCACAGAACGGCCTTAACTATGGCTACACCTTC.

The rearrangement uses TRBV4-2 and TRBJ1-4; no firm D call. The V and J ends lost 0 bases and 8 bases respectively, with 7 bases between them. Germline assignment: CDR1 LGHNA and CDR2 YNFKEQ. CDR3 length: 13 residues. The CDR3 is CASSQDNTEKLFF. The DNA of the CDR3 is TGTGCCAGCAGCCAAGATAACACAGAAAAACTGTTTTTT.

CDR3 region: CASSSSGTETQYF. The CDR3 bases are TGTGCCAGCAGTTCCAGCGGGACGGAGACCCAGTACTTC. This chain joins TRBV6-6 and TRBJ2-5, with 7 bases identical to TRBD2. The CDR3 sequence is 13 residues long. From germline, CDR1 is MNHNY and CDR2 SVGAGI (reference sequence). Trimming at V came to 4 bases and at J to 5 bases, leaving 4 bases not matched to a gene.

The chain combines TRBV5-1 with TRBJ2-2, with no clear D. Germline values: CDR1 SGHRS, CDR2 YFSETQ. CDR3 length: 16 amino acids. V lost 5 bases, J lost 1 base, and 15 bases lay in between. The CDR3 DNA is TGCGCCAGCAGTCTGCTCACGACTCAGAACACCGGGGAGCTGTTTTTT. It translates to CASSLLTTQNTGELFF.

V gene TRBV27 combines with J gene TRBJ2-1; D not resolved. The CDR3 consists of 15 residues. V lost 4 bases to trimming and J lost 4 bases, with 14 bases between them. The germline V gene has CDR1 MNHEY and CDR2 SMNVEV (reference sequence). In nucleotides, the CDR3 is TGTGCCAGCAGTTCCACGGGCAGGCCTTACAATGAGCAGTTCTTC. Its protein product is CASSSTGRPYNEQFF.

V is TRBV9 and J is TRBJ2-4; tentatively, D is TRBD1 (6 bases). From germline, CDR1 is SGDLS and CDR2 YYNGEE. The CDR3 is 18 amino acids. CDR3 bases: TGTGCTCACTCAAAATCCCCTAGGGGGTGCACTTACAAAAACATTCAGTACTTC. This encodes CAHSKSPRGCTYKNIQYF.

V usage is TRBV29-1 and J usage is TRBJ2-7, with D maybe TRBD1 (8 bases). With 5 bases removed from V and 0 bases from J, the gap between germline ends came to 14 bases. The germline V gene encodes CDR1 SQVTM and CDR2 ANQGSEA. This CDR3 has 14 amino acids. The CDR3 DNA reads as TGCAGCGTTTCCGGGGGGACAGGCTCCTACGAGCAGTACTTC. It codes for CSVSGGTGSYEQYF.

This sequence joins TRBV6-5 and TRBJ1-1; D call uncertain. Germline V gives CDR1 MNHEY, CDR2 SVGAGI. This CDR3 is 13 amino acids long. Trimming removed 10 bases at V and 1 base at J, with 13 bases between. Here the CDR3 DNA reads TGTGCCACCTCGTGGAACCGGAACACTGAAGCTTTCTTT. It specifies CATSWNRNTEAFF.

In its sample, this clone was seen a few times. The chain employs TRBV7-2 and TRBJ1-6; 8 bases match TRBD1. CDR1 SGHTA and CDR2 FQGNSA come from the germline V gene. Trimming removed 2 bases from V and 9 bases from J; junction bases left unmatched: 6. The CDR3 is 15 residues long. The CDR3 DNA reads as TGTGCCAGCAGCTTAAGGCAGGGGGCATTTTCACCCCTCCACTTT. Translation gives CASSLRQGAFSPLHF.